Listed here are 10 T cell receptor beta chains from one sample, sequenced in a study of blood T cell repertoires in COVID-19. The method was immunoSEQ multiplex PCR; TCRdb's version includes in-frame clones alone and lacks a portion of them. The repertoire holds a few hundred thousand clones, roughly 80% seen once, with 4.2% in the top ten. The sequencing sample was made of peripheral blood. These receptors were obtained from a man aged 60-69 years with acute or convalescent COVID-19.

CDR3 sequence: CASRRFSNRDYEQYF. CDR3 nucleotides: TGTGCCAGCAGGCGATTCTCCAACAGGGACTACGAGCAGTACTTC. The chain couples TRBV27 to TRBJ2-7, with D perhaps matching TRBD1 (6 bases). Trimming stripped 6 bases from V and 3 bases from J, with 18 bases between. Germline V CDR1 and CDR2: MNHEY, SMNVEV (reference sequence). The CDR3 is 15 residues long.

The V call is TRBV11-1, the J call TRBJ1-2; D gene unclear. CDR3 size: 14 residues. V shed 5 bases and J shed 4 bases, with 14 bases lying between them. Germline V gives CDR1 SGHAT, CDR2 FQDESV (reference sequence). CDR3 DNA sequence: TGTGCCAGCAGCCGGTGGCCAGCGTCCTATGGCTACACCTTC. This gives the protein CASSRWPASYGYTF.

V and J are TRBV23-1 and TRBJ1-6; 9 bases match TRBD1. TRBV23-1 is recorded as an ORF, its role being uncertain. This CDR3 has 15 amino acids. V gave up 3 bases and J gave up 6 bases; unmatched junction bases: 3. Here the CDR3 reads CASSHPDRGNSPLHF. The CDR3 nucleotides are TGCGCCAGCAGTCATCCGGACAGGGGTAATTCACCCCTCCACTTT.

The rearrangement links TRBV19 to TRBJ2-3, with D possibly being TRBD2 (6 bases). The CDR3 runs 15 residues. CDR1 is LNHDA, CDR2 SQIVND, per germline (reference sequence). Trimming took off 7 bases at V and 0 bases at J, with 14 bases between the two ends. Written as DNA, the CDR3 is TGTGCCAGTAACAAGCCGGGGACTAGCACAGATACGCAGTATTTT. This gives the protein CASNKPGTSTDTQYF.

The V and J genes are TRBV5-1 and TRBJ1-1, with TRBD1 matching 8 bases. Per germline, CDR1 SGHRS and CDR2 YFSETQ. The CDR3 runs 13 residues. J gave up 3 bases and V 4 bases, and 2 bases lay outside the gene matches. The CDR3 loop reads CASSPQGDTEAFF. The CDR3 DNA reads TGCGCCAGCAGCCCACAGGGGGACACTGAAGCTTTCTTT.

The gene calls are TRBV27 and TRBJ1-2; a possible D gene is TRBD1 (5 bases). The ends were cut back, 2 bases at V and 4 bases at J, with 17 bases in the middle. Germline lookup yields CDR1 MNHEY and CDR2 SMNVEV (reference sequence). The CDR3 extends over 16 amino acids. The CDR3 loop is CASSLNPTQGFYGYTF. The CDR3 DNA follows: TGTGCCAGCAGTTTAAATCCCACCCAGGGTTTCTATGGCTACACCTTC.

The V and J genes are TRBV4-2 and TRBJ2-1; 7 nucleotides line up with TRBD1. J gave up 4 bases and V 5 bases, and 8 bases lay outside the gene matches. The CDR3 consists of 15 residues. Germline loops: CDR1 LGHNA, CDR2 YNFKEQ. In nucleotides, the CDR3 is TGTGCCAGCAGCTCCAACAGGGGTGGGTACAATGAGCAGTTCTTC. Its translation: CASSSNRGGYNEQFF.

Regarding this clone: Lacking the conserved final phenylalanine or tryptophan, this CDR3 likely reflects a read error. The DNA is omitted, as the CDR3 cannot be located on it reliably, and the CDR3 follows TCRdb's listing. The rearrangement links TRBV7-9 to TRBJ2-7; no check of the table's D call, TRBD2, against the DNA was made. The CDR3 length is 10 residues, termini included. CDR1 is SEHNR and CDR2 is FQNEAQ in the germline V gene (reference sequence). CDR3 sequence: CASSISRRLL.

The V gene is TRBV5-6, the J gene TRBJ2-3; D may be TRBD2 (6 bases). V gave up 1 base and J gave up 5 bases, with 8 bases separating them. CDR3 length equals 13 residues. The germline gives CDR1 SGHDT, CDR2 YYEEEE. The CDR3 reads CASSLWGVDTQYF. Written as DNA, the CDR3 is TGTGCCAGCAGCTTGTGGGGGGTAGATACGCAGTATTTT.

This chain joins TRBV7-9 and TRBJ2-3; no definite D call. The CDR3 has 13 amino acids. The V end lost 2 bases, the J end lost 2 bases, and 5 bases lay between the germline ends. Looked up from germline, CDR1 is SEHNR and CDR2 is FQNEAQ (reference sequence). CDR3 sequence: CASSLWPTDTQYF. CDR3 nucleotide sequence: TGTGCCAGCAGCTTATGGCCCACAGATACGCAGTATTTT.